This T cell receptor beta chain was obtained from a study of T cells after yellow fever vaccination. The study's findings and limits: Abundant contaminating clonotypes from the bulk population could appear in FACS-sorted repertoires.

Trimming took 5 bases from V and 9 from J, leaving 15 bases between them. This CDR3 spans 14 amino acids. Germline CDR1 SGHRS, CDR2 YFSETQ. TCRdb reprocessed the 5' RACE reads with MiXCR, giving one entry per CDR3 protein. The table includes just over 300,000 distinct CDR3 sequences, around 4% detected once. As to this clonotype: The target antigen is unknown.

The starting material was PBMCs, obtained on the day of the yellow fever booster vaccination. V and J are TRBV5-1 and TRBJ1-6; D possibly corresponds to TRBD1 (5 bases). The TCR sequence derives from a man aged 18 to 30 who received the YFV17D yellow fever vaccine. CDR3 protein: CASSAGTEASPLHF. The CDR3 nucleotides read TGCGCCAGCAGTGCCGGGACCGAAGCTTCACCCCTCCACTTT.